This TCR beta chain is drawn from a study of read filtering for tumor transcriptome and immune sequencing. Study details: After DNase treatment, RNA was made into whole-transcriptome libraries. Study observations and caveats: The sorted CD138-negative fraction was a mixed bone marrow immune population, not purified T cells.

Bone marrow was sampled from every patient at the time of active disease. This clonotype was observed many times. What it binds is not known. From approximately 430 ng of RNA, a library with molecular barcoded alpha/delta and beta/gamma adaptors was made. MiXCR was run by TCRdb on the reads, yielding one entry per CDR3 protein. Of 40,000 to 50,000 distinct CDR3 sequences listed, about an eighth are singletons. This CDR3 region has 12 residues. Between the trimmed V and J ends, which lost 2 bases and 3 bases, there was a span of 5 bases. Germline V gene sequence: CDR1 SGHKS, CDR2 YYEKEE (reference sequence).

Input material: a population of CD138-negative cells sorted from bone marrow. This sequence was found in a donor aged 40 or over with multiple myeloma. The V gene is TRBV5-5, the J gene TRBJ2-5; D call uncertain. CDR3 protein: CASSLGKETQYF. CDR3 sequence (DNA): TGTGCCAGCAGCTTAGGAAAAGAGACCCAGTACTTC. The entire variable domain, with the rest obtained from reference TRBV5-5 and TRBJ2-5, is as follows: DAGVTQSPTHLIKTRGQQVTLRCSPISGHKSVSWYQQVLGQGPQFIFQYYEKEERGRGNFPDRFSARQFPNYSSELNVNALLLGDSALYLCASSLGKETQYFGPGTRLLVL.